This TCR beta chain came from a study of Graves' ophthalmopathy and Graves' hyperthyroidism. Study-wide context: Peripheral blood samples were taken at initial diagnosis, before any treatment. Study-wide points: Most thyroid clonotypes expanded beyond 0.001 frequency were also found in blood.

Comments on this clonotype: Its antigen is undetermined.

The starting material, more than 8.5 ml of fresh peripheral blood, provided the PBMCs. RNA transcripts yielded amplified TCR beta CDR3 regions. The authors performed first-round RT-PCR with HTBI primers and then a second-round multiplex PCR. TCRdb re-called the multiplex PCR reads with MiXCR, one entry per CDR3 protein. The table has under 350,000 distinct CDR3 sequences, roughly 16% seen once; the top ten hold 9% to 15%. The sample was peripheral blood. The sequence derives from an adult man with Graves' ophthalmopathy.

CDR3 coding DNA: TGTGCCAGCAGCGCGAGGACTAGCGGGAGCTCCTACGAGCAGTACTTC. This codes for CASSARTSGSSYEQYF. The V gene is TRBV7-8, the J gene TRBJ2-7, with 13 nucleotides matching TRBD2. From germline, CDR1 is SGHVS and CDR2 FQNEAQ. The CDR3 loop spans 16 amino acids. V lost 5 bases and J lost 0; bases outside the gene matches: 4.